These 3 T cell receptor beta chains originate from one sample sequenced in a study of PD-1 blockade in mismatch repair-deficient tumors (dated by TCRdb to the late 2010s). Libraries were built with the immunoSEQ multiplex PCR assay. TCRdb provides this immuneACCESS table in a form limited to in-frame rearrangements. Some clones are lacking; in checked studies, under half of them reflect an unresolved V gene, and why the rest are absent is not known. The sample includes about 120,000 clones, with roughly 80% observed a single time. The ten largest account for roughly 4.5% of the sample. The sequencing used peripheral blood, collected around 60 weeks after starting pembrolizumab. These receptors all come from an adult with mismatch repair-deficient cancer.

The V gene is TRBV5-5, the J gene TRBJ2-7, with TRBD2 matching over 10 bases. Germline CDR1 reads SGHKS; CDR2 reads YYEKEE (reference sequence). CDR3 size: 15 residues. V was pared by 2 bases and J by 6 bases, with 8 bases of the junction left unmatched. The CDR3: CASSFILAGFSEQYF. The DNA of the CDR3 is TGTGCCAGCAGCTTCATACTAGCGGGATTTAGCGAGCAGTACTTC.

This sequence joins TRBV7-9 and TRBJ2-7, with 10 bases aligning to TRBD2. Unmatched junction bases numbered 15, after V lost 4 bases and J lost 3 bases. Germline V gene data show CDR1 as SEHNR and CDR2 as FQNEAQ (reference sequence). This CDR3 region has 18 residues. The CDR3 loop is CASSSLSGASGRFYEQYF. The CDR3 DNA reads as TGTGCCAGCAGCTCCCTTTCGGGAGCTAGCGGGAGATTCTACGAGCAGTACTTC.

The V call is TRBV11-1, the J call TRBJ2-1; D unclear. Germline V gene lookup returns CDR1 SGHAT and CDR2 FQDESV (reference sequence). The CDR3 length is 11 residues. V shed 5 bases and J shed 8 bases, with 7 bases lying between them. In nucleotides, the CDR3 is TGTGCCAGCAGCGCCTCGTATGAGCAGTTCTTC. Amino acids: CASSASYEQFF.